This T cell receptor (beta chain) was retrieved from a study of T-cell memory formation after mild COVID-19. In its sample, this clonotype was seen many times. Germline CDR1 and CDR2: WSHSY and SAAADI. The CDR3 spans 12 residues. V was cut by 7 bases and J by 0 bases, with 7 bases left in between. One entry per CDR3 protein results from TCRdb running MiXCR on the 5' RACE reads. The sample carries fewer than 250,000 distinct CDR3 sequences, more than 9% recorded once. The rearrangement uses TRBV10-2 and TRBJ2-7; unclear D gene. Sequenced material: PBMCs or a T cell subset sorted from them (not recorded which). The source of this sequence is a man younger than 30 who had mild COVID-19 (a few samples of this study predate the infection). Cell type and time point are not known. CDR3 nucleotide sequence: TGCGCCAGCACGCACAACTCCTACGAGCAGTACTTC. Encoded protein: CASTHNSYEQYF.